Following are 19 T cell receptor beta chains from one sample sequenced in a study of blood T cell repertoires in COVID-19. Repertoires were generated with immunoSEQ multiplex PCR, while TCRdb's copy carries only in-frame clones and drops some. The sample carries about 200,000 clones, about 88% recorded once. The sequenced material came from peripheral blood. Source of these receptors: a man between 50 and 59 years old with COVID-19, enrolled during active disease.

This chain joins TRBV3-1 (or the pseudogene TRBV3-2) and TRBJ1-5, with D possibly matching TRBD1 (5 bases). The CDR3 is 15 amino acids. Germline lookup yields CDR1 LGHDT and CDR2 YNNKEL (reference sequence). With 0 bases removed from V and 4 bases from J, the gap between germline ends came to 10 bases. DNA for the CDR3: TGTGCCAGCAGCCAAGATTCGACAGTAAATCAGCCCCAGCATTTT. Its protein is CASSQDSTVNQPQHF.

The V call is TRBV29-1, the J call TRBJ2-7; 8 bases line up with TRBD1. The V segment lost 4 bases and the J segment 1 base; nucleotides outside the gene matches: 3. CDR3 size: 13 residues. Germline-derived CDR1 and CDR2 are SQVTM and ANQGSEA. This CDR3 reads CSVGTGPSYEQYF. The CDR3 DNA reads as TGCAGCGTTGGGACAGGGCCGTCCTACGAGCAGTACTTC.

The sample holds a few counts of this clone. The chain has TRBV19 and TRBJ1-5; TRBD1 agrees at 10 bases. The trim removed 9 bases at V and 2 bases at J, leaving 4 bases unmatched. The CDR3 covers 14 residues. Germline V gene lookup returns CDR1 LNHDA and CDR2 SQIVND (reference sequence). CDR3 region: CASGTGDGNQPQHF. CDR3 sequence (DNA): TGTGCCAGCGGGACAGGGGACGGCAATCAGCCCCAGCATTTT.

This clone was counted between two and nine times. The V and J genes are TRBV5-1 and TRBJ1-1; D is possibly TRBD1 (6 bases). The CDR3 consists of 13 residues. V was clipped by 4 bases and J by 1 base, with 8 bases between them. Germline V gene data show CDR1 as SGHRS and CDR2 as YFSETQ. CDR3 nucleotide sequence: TGCGCCAGCAGCCCGGGACAGAACACTGAAGCTTTCTTT. Translated, it gives CASSPGQNTEAFF.

This clone has only a few counts. The rearrangement joins TRBV7-3 to TRBJ2-7; D gene unclear. Looked up from germline, CDR1 is SGHTA and CDR2 is FQGTGA. Trimming took 3 bases from V and 0 from J, leaving 9 bases between them. This CDR3 has 14 residues. CDR3 nucleotide sequence: TGTGCCAGCAGCTTCCTAACGAGCTCCTACGAGCAGTACTTC. Its protein product is CASSFLTSSYEQYF.

V and J are TRBV5-6 and TRBJ2-5; D uncertain. The germline V gene encodes CDR1 SGHDT and CDR2 YYEEEE. CDR3 length: 13 amino acids. V lost 4 bases to trimming and J lost 4 bases, with 11 bases between them. CDR3 loop: CASSPPFRETQYF. CDR3 DNA: TGTGCCAGCAGCCCCCCATTCAGAGAGACCCAGTACTTC.

The V call is TRBV5-1, the J call TRBJ1-5, with TRBD1 identical over 7 bases. V trimming: 2 bases; J trimming: 2 bases; junction bases outside the gene matches: 1. The CDR3 is 14 residues long. Germline values: CDR1 SGHRS, CDR2 YFSETQ. The CDR3 nucleotides are TGCGCCAGCAGCTTCAGGGGGGGCAATCAGCCCCAGCATTTT. Translated, it gives CASSFRGGNQPQHF.

V is TRBV19 and J is TRBJ2-1; 7 bases fit TRBD2. CDR3 length: 13 residues. After removal of 4 bases from V and 8 bases from J, the junction contained 5 bases not matched to a gene. Germline loops: CDR1 LNHDA, CDR2 SQIVND (reference sequence). CDR3 DNA sequence: TGTGCCAGTAGTAAGGGGAGGGCAGATGAGCAGTTCTTC. It codes for CASSKGRADEQFF.

This rearrangement joins TRBV9 to TRBJ1-2; D is perhaps TRBD1 (5 bases). Germline values: CDR1 SGDLS, CDR2 YYNGEE. The ends were cut back, 2 bases at V and 8 bases at J, with 10 bases in the middle. The CDR3 runs to 12 residues. The CDR3 sequence: CASSVGGGGYTF. CDR3 DNA: TGTGCCAGCAGCGTTGGGGGAGGGGGCTACACCTTC. Based on the CDR3 plus reference TRBV9 and TRBJ1-2, the full variable domain is DSGVTQTPKHLITATGQRVTLRCSPRSGDLSVYWYQQSLDQGLQFLIQYYNGEERAKGNILERFSAQQFPDLHSELNLSSLELGDSALYFCASSVGGGGYTFGSGTRLTVV.

The chain couples TRBV6-6 to TRBJ1-1; perhaps TRBD1 as D (5 bases). V shed 5 bases and J shed 1 base, with 17 bases lying between them. This CDR3 is 16 amino acids long. Germline values: CDR1 MNHNY, CDR2 SVGAGI (reference sequence). The CDR3 loop is CASSPGAGEGNTEAFF. DNA for the CDR3: TGTGCCAGCAGTCCCGGGGCGGGGGAGGGGAACACTGAAGCTTTCTTT.

This clone was seen a few times. J is TRBJ2-2 and V is TRBV11-3, with 9 nucleotides matching TRBD1. Trimming took 4 bases from V and 4 from J; bases not matched to a gene: 7. This CDR3 contains 16 residues. The germline V gene has CDR1 SGHNT and CDR2 YENEEA. CDR3 sequence reads: CASSSGTGFGTGELFF. For the CDR3, the DNA is TGTGCCAGCAGCTCGGGGACAGGGTTTGGCACCGGGGAGCTGTTTTTT.

The chain's CDR3 is CASSSTGGLEKLFF. CDR3 sequence (DNA): TGCGCCAGCAGCTCCACAGGGGGCCTCGAAAAACTGTTTTTT. The V gene is TRBV5-1, the J gene TRBJ1-4; TRBD1 aligns across 9 bases. Germline trimming cut 3 bases from V and 8 bases from J; bases unmatched to any gene: 5. The CDR3 runs to 14 residues. Germline CDR1 and CDR2: SGHRS and YFSETQ.

The V gene is TRBV24-1, the J gene TRBJ2-3; D is unclear. V was cut by 4 bases and J by 3 bases, with 10 bases left in between. Germline V gives CDR1 KGHDR, CDR2 SFDVKD. The CDR3 extends over 14 amino acids. The CDR3 DNA reads TGTGCCACCAGTGAAGCCGGAGCGACAGATACGCAGTATTTT. Its translation: CATSEAGATDTQYF.

J is TRBJ2-1 and V is TRBV6-2 or TRBV6-3; 11 bases line up with TRBD2. CDR1 and CDR2 from the germline V gene are MNHEY and SVGEGT. The CDR3 has 17 residues. The V segment lost 0 bases and the J segment 3 bases; nucleotides outside the gene matches: 4. The CDR3 loop reads CASSYSPTSGVYNEQFF. The DNA of the CDR3 is TGTGCCAGCAGTTACTCCCCGACTAGCGGGGTCTACAATGAGCAGTTCTTC.

V is TRBV7-3 and J is TRBJ2-5; no definite D call. Trimming pared 3 bases from V and 1 base from J, leaving 12 bases between. The CDR3 has 15 amino acids. Germline assignment: CDR1 SGHTA and CDR2 FQGTGA. The CDR3 DNA reads TGTGCCAGCAGCTTCGGCCCAGGCCCCCAAGAGACCCAGTACTTC. This sequence encodes CASSFGPGPQETQYF.

This rearrangement joins TRBV7-9 to TRBJ2-7, with TRBD2 identical over 14 bases. The CDR3 extends over 16 amino acids. In germline, CDR1 is SEHNR, CDR2 FQNEAQ (reference sequence). Losses at the gene ends were 8 bases for V and 7 bases for J; bases not matched to a gene: 13. CDR3 DNA sequence: TGTGCCAGCGATTTTCCGGGACTAGCGGGGGCTGGGGAGCAGTACTTC. The encoded protein is CASDFPGLAGAGEQYF.

The V and J genes are TRBV29-1 and TRBJ2-7; 15 bases agree with TRBD2. The CDR3 sequence is 17 residues long. J was trimmed by 0 bases and V by 6 bases; bases with no gene match: 9. The germline V gene has CDR1 SQVTM and CDR2 ANQGSEA. In DNA, the CDR3 is TGCAGCGTAAGAGGGACTAGCGGGAGGCTTAGCTCCTACGAGCAGTACTTC. Translated: CSVRGTSGRLSSYEQYF.

The chain combines TRBV7-9 with TRBJ2-5; 10 bases agree with TRBD2. The junction had 5 bases not matched to a gene; V was cut back by 5 bases and J by 2 bases. CDR1 is SEHNR and CDR2 is FQNEAQ in the germline V gene (reference sequence). This CDR3 spans 15 amino acids. The DNA of the CDR3 is TGTGCCAGCAGCCCAGGACTAGCGGAACAAGAGACCCAGTACTTC. As protein: CASSPGLAEQETQYF. Based on the CDR3 plus reference TRBV7-9 and TRBJ2-5, the full variable domain is DTGVSQNPRHKITKRGQNVTFRCDPISEHNRLYWYRQTLGQGPEFLTYFQNEAQLEKSRLLSDRFSAERPKGSFSTLEIQRTEQGDSAMYLCASSPGLAEQETQYFGPGTRLLVL.

The J gene is TRBJ1-3, the V gene TRBV5-6; 8 positions agree with TRBD1. V lost 1 base and J lost 3; bases outside the gene matches: 9. Germline V CDR1 and CDR2: SGHDT, YYEEEE. CDR3 length: 17 amino acids. The CDR3 nucleotides read TGTGCCAGCAGCTTGCCTCAGGGGGCGAGGTTTGGAAACACCATATATTTT. Its translation is CASSLPQGARFGNTIYF.